Below are 14 T cell receptor beta chains sequenced from a single sample in a study of blood T cell repertoires in COVID-19. Sequencing used immunoSEQ multiplex PCR; TCRdb keeps in-frame clones, though not all of them. Of approximately 100,000 clones listed, about four fifths were seen once; the top ten hold roughly 3.3%. Material: peripheral blood. The source of these receptors is a woman of 80 years or more with active or convalescent COVID-19.

In DNA form, the CDR3 reads TGTGCCAGCAGCGTAGTGGGTAGCGGGAACGGGGAGACCCAGTACTTC. This encodes CASSVVGSGNGETQYF. V usage is TRBV9 and J usage is TRBJ2-5; TRBD2 aligns across 8 bases. The CDR3 spans 16 residues. V trimming: 0 bases; J trimming: 5 bases; junction bases outside the gene matches: 9. Germline V gene lookup returns CDR1 SGDLS and CDR2 YYNGEE.

Written as DNA, the CDR3 is TGTGCCAGCAGCCCAAGACAGCCAGTATACAATGAGCAGTTCTTC. Translating it yields CASSPRQPVYNEQFF. The chain combines TRBV11-1 with TRBJ2-1; D might be TRBD1 (5 bases). Looked up from germline, CDR1 is SGHAT and CDR2 is FQDESV (reference sequence). This CDR3 is built from 15 residues. V was cut by 5 bases and J by 4 bases, with 15 bases left in between.

The V and J genes are TRBV28 and TRBJ1-5; D is undetermined. The CDR3 is made up of 12 amino acids. Germline V gives CDR1 MDHEN, CDR2 SYDVKM. V was shortened by 5 bases and J by 6 bases, with 8 bases between the two germline ends. CDR3: CASSPLRQPQHF. CDR3 sequence (DNA): TGTGCCAGCAGTCCCCTCCGTCAGCCCCAGCATTTT.

V usage is TRBV5-8 and J usage is TRBJ2-2, with a tentative D call TRBD1 (5 bases). Germline assignment: CDR1 SGHTS and CDR2 YDEGEE. The V gene lost 4 bases and the J gene lost 3 bases, with 13 bases spanning the gap. This CDR3 comprises 15 residues. CDR3 DNA sequence: TGTGCCAGCAGCAGGGGCCTCCGAGACACCGGGGAGCTGTTTTTT. Protein sequence: CASSRGLRDTGELFF.

The chain combines TRBV29-1 with TRBJ2-2, with TRBD1 matching over 7 bases. The germline CDR1 and CDR2 sequences are SQVTM and ANQGSEA. CDR3 length: 14 amino acids. The ends lost 5 bases at V and 3 bases at J; junction bases unmatched: 6. The CDR3 DNA reads as TGCAGCGTTCGCAGGGGGTTGGACACCGGGGAGCTGTTTTTT. Protein: CSVRRGLDTGELFF.

This chain joins TRBV21-1 and TRBJ2-3; the table calls TRBD2, which could not be checked here. TRBV21-1 is designated a pseudogene. The CDR3 is made up of 16 amino acids. Here the CDR3 reads CASSPRRGRAGDTQYF. Written as DNA, the CDR3 is TGTGCCAGCAGCCCTCGGCGCGGGAGGGCCGGAGATACGCAGTATTTT.

This rearrangement joins TRBV7-9 to TRBJ2-7, with TRBD2 identical over 14 bases. The CDR3 is 19 amino acids. The V segment lost 0 bases and the J segment 0 bases; nucleotides outside the gene matches: 7. Germline CDR1 SEHNR, CDR2 FQNEAQ (reference sequence). The CDR3 here is CASSLAYGTSGSNSYEQYF. CDR3 sequence (DNA): TGTGCCAGCAGCTTAGCGTATGGGACTAGCGGGAGTAACTCCTACGAGCAGTACTTC.

The gene calls are TRBV5-1 and TRBJ2-1, with 7 bases fitting TRBD1. V lost 3 bases and J lost 9; bases outside the gene matches: 3. This CDR3 spans 12 amino acids. Germline lookup yields CDR1 SGHRS and CDR2 YFSETQ. The CDR3 bases are TGCGCCAGCAGCTCACAGGGGAGTGAGCAGTTCTTC. This translates into CASSSQGSEQFF.

The V gene is TRBV2, the J gene TRBJ2-2; tentatively, D is TRBD1 (6 bases). Trimming took 2 bases from V and 4 from J, leaving 11 bases between them. Germline CDR1 SNHLY, CDR2 FYNNEI. The CDR3 totals 15 residues. The CDR3 region is CASSEHRDGTGELFF. The CDR3 coding sequence is TGTGCCAGCAGTGAACACAGGGATGGCACCGGGGAGCTGTTTTTT.

This clone was seen only once. The chain employs TRBV7-9 and TRBJ2-2; possibly TRBD1 for D (7 bases). Trimming shortened V by 8 bases and J by 0 bases, and 16 bases separated the two germline ends. The CDR3 is made up of 16 amino acids. Germline CDR1 and CDR2: SEHNR and FQNEAQ (reference sequence). CDR3 sequence (DNA): TGTGCCAGCCTCGGCCCAGGGGGGTCGAACACCGGGGAGCTGTTTTTT. Its protein product is CASLGPGGSNTGELFF.

V and J are TRBV27 and TRBJ1-5; TRBD1 agrees at 7 bases. The germline V gene encodes CDR1 MNHEY and CDR2 SMNVEV (reference sequence). This CDR3 has 17 amino acids. Unmatched junction bases numbered 11, after V lost 2 bases and J lost 4 bases. This CDR3 is CASSLDGGDRENQPQHF. The CDR3 DNA reads as TGTGCCAGCAGTTTAGACGGTGGAGACAGGGAGAATCAGCCCCAGCATTTT.

The chain has TRBV7-8 and TRBJ2-3; weak D call: TRBD1 (6 bases). The V gene's germline CDR1 is SGHVS and CDR2 FQNEAQ. The CDR3 covers 19 residues. V dropped 5 bases and J dropped 3 bases, with 27 bases sitting between them. CDR3 nucleotide sequence: TGTGCCAGCAGCCTACTGATTGACCCAGGGGTTGTGAGAACAGATACGCAGTATTTT. Its translation is CASSLLIDPGVVRTDTQYF.

The J gene is TRBJ1-2, the V gene TRBV7-2; D perhaps matches TRBD1 (5 bases). Looked up from germline, CDR1 is SGHTA and CDR2 is FQGNSA. The CDR3 contains 15 residues. Trimming took off 5 bases at V and 2 bases at J, with 15 bases between the two ends. In nucleotides, the CDR3 is TGTGCCAGCAGCCTCACGGGGGAGAGGAACTATGGCTACACCTTC. Translating it yields CASSLTGERNYGYTF.

The gene calls are TRBV5-1 and TRBJ2-4, with 7 nucleotides matching TRBD2. This CDR3 region has 20 residues. The V and J ends lost 4 bases and 2 bases, in that order; junction bases with no gene match: 21. CDR1 is SGHRS and CDR2 is YFSETQ in the germline V gene. The CDR3 region has the DNA TGCGCCAGCAGCCCGACACGCGATGCGGGGAGGGATTATCCCAAAAACATTCAGTACTTC. Protein sequence: CASSPTRDAGRDYPKNIQYF.